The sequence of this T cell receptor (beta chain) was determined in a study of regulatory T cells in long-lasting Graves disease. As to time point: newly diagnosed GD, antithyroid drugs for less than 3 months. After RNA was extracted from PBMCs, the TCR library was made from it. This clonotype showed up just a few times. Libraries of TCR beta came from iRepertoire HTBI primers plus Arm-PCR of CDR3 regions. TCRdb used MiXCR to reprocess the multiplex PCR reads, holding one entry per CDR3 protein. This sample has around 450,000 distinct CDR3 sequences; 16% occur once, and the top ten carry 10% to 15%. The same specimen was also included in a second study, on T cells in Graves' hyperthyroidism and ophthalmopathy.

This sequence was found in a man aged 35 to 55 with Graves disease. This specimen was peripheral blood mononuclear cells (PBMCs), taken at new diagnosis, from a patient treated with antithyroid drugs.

The CDR3 nucleotides are TGCGCCAGCAGCTCAGGACAGGGTGCCACTGAAGCTTTCTTT. It encodes CASSSGQGATEAFF. The J gene is TRBJ1-1, the V gene TRBV5-1, with 8 bases fitting TRBD1. Germline V gives CDR1 SGHRS, CDR2 YFSETQ. With 3 bases clipped from V and 4 bases from J, the junction kept 5 bases outside the gene matches. The CDR3 has 14 residues.